Included here is one T cell receptor beta chain sequence, with context. Membership in each cohort depended on participant-reported clinical history. The record originates from a study of blood T cell repertoires in COVID-19. Study-level information: T cells, B-cell-depleted T cells, or PBMCs supplied cDNA or gDNA.

The protocol was immunoSEQ multiplex PCR, while the TCRdb copy is restricted to in-frame clones and leaves out a portion. Among 200,000 or so clones listed, approximately 83% were seen once. Sequencing input: PBMCs or T cells enriched from blood (not recorded which). The sequence derives from a woman aged 40 to 49 with acute COVID-19.

The chain's CDR3 is CASSLAPAGGPHEQFF. DNA for the CDR3: TGTGCCAGCAGCTTGGCCCCAGCGGGAGGGCCTCATGAGCAGTTCTTC. The V and J genes are TRBV5-4 and TRBJ2-1; 10 bases match TRBD2. After removal of 0 bases from V and 8 bases from J, the junction contained 8 bases not matched to a gene. From germline, CDR1 is SGHNT and CDR2 YYREEE (reference sequence). This CDR3 is built from 16 residues.